This T cell receptor (beta chain) was recovered during a study of blood T cell repertoires in COVID-19. Overall study context: T cells, B-cell-depleted T cells, or PBMCs supplied cDNA or gDNA.

Repertoires were generated with immunoSEQ multiplex PCR, while TCRdb's copy carries only in-frame clones and drops some. The sample lists roughly 190,000 clones; roughly nine tenths were seen once. V shed 6 bases, J shed 0 bases, and the junction held 12 bases outside the gene matches. Germline lookup yields CDR1 MRHNA and CDR2 SNTAGT. The CDR3 totals 18 residues. The receptor was derived from a man aged 55 to 69 with active or convalescent COVID-19. The chain combines TRBV6-4 with TRBJ1-5, with 9 positions matching TRBD1. Sequenced input: peripheral blood. The CDR3, as DNA: TGTGCCAGCAGGATCAGACAGGGGGAACCATATAGCAATCAGCCCCAGCATTTT. This gives the protein CASRIRQGEPYSNQPQHF.